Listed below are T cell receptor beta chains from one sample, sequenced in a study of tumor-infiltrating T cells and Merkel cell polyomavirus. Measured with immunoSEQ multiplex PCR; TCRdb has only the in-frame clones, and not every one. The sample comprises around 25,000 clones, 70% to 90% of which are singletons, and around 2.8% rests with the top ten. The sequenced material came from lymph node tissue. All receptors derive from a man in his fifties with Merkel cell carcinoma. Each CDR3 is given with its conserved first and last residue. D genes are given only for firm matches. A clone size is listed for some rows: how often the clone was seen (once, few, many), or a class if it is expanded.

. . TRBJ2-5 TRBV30 CAWRGRAGPPQETQYF TGTGCCTGGAGAGGAAGGGCAGGGCCGCCACAAGAGACCCAGTACTTC
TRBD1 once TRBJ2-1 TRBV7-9 CASSVRRGQNYNEQFF TGTGCCAGCAGCGTACGCAGGGGGCAGAACTACAATGAGCAGTTCTTC
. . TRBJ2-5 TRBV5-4 CASSRKAEPQETQYF TGTGCCAGCAGCCGAAAAGCGGAGCCCCAAGAGACCCAGTACTTC
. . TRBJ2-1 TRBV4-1 CASSLFFRGSSYNEQFF TGCGCCAGCAGCCTCTTTTTTCGGGGAAGCTCCTACAATGAGCAGTTCTTC
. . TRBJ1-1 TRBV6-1 CASSERPGGGTEAFF TGTGCCAGCAGTGAACGACCGGGGGGCGGCACTGAAGCTTTCTTT
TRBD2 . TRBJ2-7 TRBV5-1 CASSSGTSVYEQYF TGCGCCAGCAGCTCCGGGACTAGCGTCTACGAGCAGTACTTC
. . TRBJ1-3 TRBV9 CASSVVGGQGNTIYF TGTGCCAGCAGCGTAGTCGGGGGGCAAGGAAACACCATATATTTT
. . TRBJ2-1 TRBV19 CASADGAPYNEQFF TGTGCCAGTGCCGATGGGGCCCCCTACAATGAGCAGTTCTTC
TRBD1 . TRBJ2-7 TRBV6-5 CASESRTGSYEQYF TGTGCCAGCGAATCACGGACAGGGAGCTACGAGCAGTACTTC
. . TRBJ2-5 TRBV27 CASSLGRSGTQYF TGTGCCAGCAGTTTAGGCAGGTCCGGGACCCAGTACTTC
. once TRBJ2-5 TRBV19 CASTQSPGAVRETQYF TGTGCCAGTACCCAATCTCCGGGAGCCGTCAGGGAGACCCAGTACTTC
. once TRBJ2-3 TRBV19 CASSIDLSTDTQYF TGTGCCAGTAGTATAGATCTGAGCACAGATACGCAGTATTTT
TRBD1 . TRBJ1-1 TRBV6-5 CASSTGTERHTEAFF TGTGCCAGCAGTACTGGGACAGAGCGGCACACTGAAGCTTTCTTT
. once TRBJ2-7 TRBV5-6 CASSFGGTRPYEQYF TGTGCCAGCAGCTTCGGCGGGACTCGACCCTACGAGCAGTACTTC
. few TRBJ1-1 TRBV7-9 CASSRGGRGGMPGAFF TGTGCCAGCAGCCGGGGCGGGAGGGGAGGGATGCCCGGAGCTTTCTTT
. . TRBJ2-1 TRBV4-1 CASSQGRQVWSNEQFF TGCGCCAGCAGCCAAGGACGGCAGGTCTGGTCAAATGAGCAGTTCTTC
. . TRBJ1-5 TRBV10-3 CATQREWGNQPQHF TGTGCCACCCAGCGGGAATGGGGAAATCAGCCCCAGCATTTT
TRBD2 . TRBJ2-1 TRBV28 CTSAGGPNNEQFF TGCACCTCGGCGGGAGGGCCAAACAATGAGCAGTTCTTC
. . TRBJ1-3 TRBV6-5 CASSPTSGNTIYF TGTGCCAGCAGCCCTACCTCTGGAAACACCATATATTTT
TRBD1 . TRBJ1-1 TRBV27 CASSLKGQGARLNTEAFF TGTGCCAGCAGTTTAAAAGGACAGGGGGCGCGTTTGAACACTGAAGCTTTCTTT
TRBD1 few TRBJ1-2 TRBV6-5 CASSYLDRIGYGYTF TGTGCCAGCAGTTACCTGGACAGGATTGGCTATGGCTACACCTTC
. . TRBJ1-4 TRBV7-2 CASSLAGGSEKLFF TGTGCCAGCAGCTTAGCTGGGGGCAGTGAAAAACTGTTTTTT
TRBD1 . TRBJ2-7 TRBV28 CASSSRGLSSYEQYF TGTGCCAGCAGTTCAAGGGGGCTGAGCTCCTACGAGCAGTACTTC
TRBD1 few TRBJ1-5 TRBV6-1 CASSEDRGYSQPQHF TGTGCCAGCAGTGAAGACAGGGGGTATAGTCAGCCCCAGCATTTT
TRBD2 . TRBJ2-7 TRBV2 CASRWGGGGEQYF TGTGCCAGCCGGTGGGGGGGAGGCGGCGAGCAGTACTTC
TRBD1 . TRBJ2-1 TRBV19 CASSIDWGQGAPYNEQFF TGTGCCAGTAGTATAGATTGGGGACAGGGGGCTCCATACAATGAGCAGTTCTTC
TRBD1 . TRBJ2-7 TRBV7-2 CASSRDRASYEQYF TGTGCCAGCAGTCGGGACAGGGCGTCCTACGAGCAGTACTTC
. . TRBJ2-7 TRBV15 CATSSGGLAYEQYF TGTGCCACCAGCAGCGGGGGTCTAGCGTACGAGCAGTACTTC
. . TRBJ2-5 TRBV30 CAWIGTSPRVQYF TGTGCCTGGATTGGGACTTCCCCGAGAGTCCAGTACTTC